This record concerns one TCR beta chain sequence. TCRdb reprocessed the 5' RACE reads, keeping one entry per CDR3 protein, no DNA. The sample table sets out a few hundred thousand distinct CDR3 sequences. This record belongs to a study of monozygotic twins with inflammatory bowel disease. Germline lookup yields CDR1 DFQATT and CDR2 SNEGSKA (reference sequence). CDR3 length equals 15 residues. The sequencing input was blood. The receptor's source is a human donor with ulcerative colitis or Crohn's disease, or a healthy co-twin of an affected twin (not recorded which). The chain joins TRBV20-1 to TRBJ2-3; absent DNA, TCRdb's TRBD2 call cannot be checked. CDR3 in amino acids: CSARGPDLSTDTQYF.